Each of the 11 T cell receptor beta chains below was sequenced from the same sample in a study of cytomegalovirus exposure and HLA in healthy donors. The data were produced by immunoSEQ multiplex PCR, yet TCRdb's version contains in-frame clones alone and is incomplete. Counted here are approximately 160,000 clones, less than 90% occurring once; the ten biggest clones make up 2% to 2.5%. Sequencing was performed on PBMCs. These receptor sequences come from a young woman in good health and CMV-seronegative.

The rearrangement uses TRBV6-5 and TRBJ1-3; 8 bases are shared with TRBD1. This CDR3 spans 15 amino acids. Trimming removed 9 bases from V and 4 bases from J; junction bases left unmatched: 11. Germline V gives CDR1 MNHEY, CDR2 SVGAGI. The CDR3: CASTLNRGSGNTIYF. In DNA, the CDR3 is TGTGCCAGTACCCTAAACAGGGGGTCAGGAAACACCATATATTTT.

J is TRBJ2-5 and V is TRBV5-1; 9 bases line up with TRBD1. Trimming removed 5 bases from V and 1 base from J; junction bases left unmatched: 6. Germline V gene data show CDR1 as SGHRS and CDR2 as YFSETQ. The CDR3 is 15 residues long. The DNA of the CDR3 is TGCGCCAGCAGTAATGGGGACAGGGCCCAAGAGACCCAGTACTTC. Its protein is CASSNGDRAQETQYF.

The chain is built from TRBV10-3 and TRBJ1-2, with D possibly TRBD1 on 5 matching bases. The CDR3 is made up of 13 amino acids. Deletions cut 6 bases from V and 4 bases from J, with 12 bases between. Germline assignment: CDR1 ENHRY and CDR2 SYGVKD. Written as DNA, the CDR3 is TGTGCCATCAGGGGCAGGGAGGGCTATGGCTACACCTTC. Its protein product is CAIRGREGYGYTF.

The J gene is TRBJ1-1, the V gene TRBV28; no definite D call. Per germline, CDR1 MDHEN and CDR2 SYDVKM. The CDR3 runs to 13 residues. Trimming stripped 7 bases from V and 1 base from J, with 10 bases between. CDR3 bases: TGTGCCAGCAACCCCGAGCAGAACACTGAAGCTTTCTTT. Protein sequence: CASNPEQNTEAFF.

The count of this clone is one. This chain connects TRBV30 to TRBJ1-6; 7 bases match TRBD1. The ends lost 4 bases at V and 8 bases at J; junction bases unmatched: 14. CDR1 is GTSNPN and CDR2 is SVGIG in the germline V gene (reference sequence). The CDR3 consists of 16 residues. CDR3: CAWTRGPTGPHSPLHF. The DNA of the CDR3 is TGTGCCTGGACCCGAGGGCCGACAGGGCCTCATTCACCCCTCCACTTT.

The rearrangement uses TRBV27 and TRBJ1-1; unclear D gene. The germline V gene encodes CDR1 MNHEY and CDR2 SMNVEV (reference sequence). The CDR3 is made up of 13 amino acids. V was pared by 0 bases and J by 3 bases, with 5 bases between. CDR3 sequence reads: CASSLSEYTEAFF. DNA for the CDR3: TGTGCCAGCAGTTTATCGGAGTACACTGAAGCTTTCTTT.

This chain uses TRBV2 with TRBJ1-5; D is unresolved. The length of the CDR3 is 19 residues. Germline V gene sequence: CDR1 SNHLY, CDR2 FYNNEI. The V end lost 3 bases, the J end lost 0 bases, and 21 bases lay between the germline ends. The CDR3 loop is CASSEILLSAGYSNQPQHF. In DNA, the CDR3 is TGTGCCAGCAGTGAGATCCTTTTGTCGGCAGGATATAGCAATCAGCCCCAGCATTTT.

V usage is TRBV7-9 and J usage is TRBJ1-1; D perhaps matches TRBD1 (6 bases). The CDR3 length is 14 residues. Germline-derived CDR1 and CDR2 are SEHNR and FQNEAQ (reference sequence). The V gene lost 1 base and the J gene lost 9 bases, with 15 bases spanning the gap. The CDR3 nucleotides are TGTGCCAGCAGCTTAGAGACGGCAGGGGTTCAAGCTTTCTTT. It encodes CASSLETAGVQAFF. Full variable domain (rest looked up from reference TRBV7-9 and TRBJ1-1): DTGVSQNPRHKITKRGQNVTFRCDPISEHNRLYWYRQTLGQGPEFLTYFQNEAQLEKSRLLSDRFSAERPKGSFSTLEIQRTEQGDSAMYLCASSLETAGVQAFFGQGTRLTVV.

V is TRBV4-2 and J is TRBJ1-4, with 9 bases lining up with TRBD1. Trimming cost V 2 bases and J 7 bases; bases outside gene matches: 8. Germline CDR1 and CDR2: LGHNA and YNFKEQ. This CDR3 is 16 amino acids long. CDR3: CASSQSSGTGSEKLFF. CDR3 nucleotides: TGTGCCAGCAGCCAATCATCCGGGACAGGGAGTGAAAAACTGTTTTTT.

The gene calls are TRBV6-1 and TRBJ2-2; possible D gene TRBD2, 6 bases. V dropped 2 bases and J dropped 7 bases, with 11 bases sitting between them. There are 14 residues in the CDR3. The germline V gene encodes CDR1 MNHNS and CDR2 SASEGT. The CDR3 DNA reads as TGTGCCAGCAGTGAATTAAGGGGAGGCGGGGAGCTGTTTTTT. Translation: CASSELRGGGELFF.

The V and J genes are TRBV4-2 and TRBJ1-2; 8 nucleotides align to TRBD1. The germline V gene has CDR1 LGHNA and CDR2 YNFKEQ. The CDR3 has 15 amino acids. V shed 4 bases and J 7 bases; nucleotides not matched to a gene: 11. The CDR3 sequence: CASSPSPGQARGYTF. The CDR3 region has the DNA TGTGCCAGCAGCCCATCCCCGGGACAGGCGCGTGGCTACACCTTC.